The next 32 T cell receptor beta chains were all read from a single sample in a study of T cell changes during pregnancy in multiple sclerosis. The repertoire was sequenced with immunoSEQ multiplex PCR; TCRdb's copy has only in-frame clones and lacks some. This sample has about 87,000 clones, with approximately 92% found just once. Sequencing was performed on peripheral blood, taken in the third trimester of pregnancy. The source of these receptors is a female donor in good health, enrolled as a control in a pregnancy study.

This sequence joins TRBV18 and TRBJ2-7, with TRBD1 as a possible D gene (6 bases). V lost 4 bases and J 2 bases, leaving 12 bases between the germline ends. Germline CDR1 reads KGHSH; CDR2 reads LQKENI. CDR3 size: 14 residues. The CDR3: CASSRGDKAYEQYF. In DNA form, the CDR3 reads TGTGCCAGCTCACGAGGGGACAAAGCCTACGAGCAGTACTTC.

The V gene is TRBV28, the J gene TRBJ1-2, with 8 bases matching TRBD1. The V and J ends lost 7 bases and 5 bases, in that order; junction bases with no gene match: 12. CDR3 length: 15 residues. CDR1 MDHEN and CDR2 SYDVKM come from the germline V gene. Written as DNA, the CDR3 is TGTGCCAGCATCGGAACCGGGACAGGAGGGTATGGCTACACCTTC. This translates into CASIGTGTGGYGYTF.

The rearrangement uses TRBV2 and TRBJ2-6, with TRBD1 as a possible D gene (6 bases). Germline V gene sequence: CDR1 SNHLY, CDR2 FYNNEI. V was trimmed by 3 bases and J by 1 base, leaving 16 bases between them. The CDR3 length is 18 residues. CDR3 residues: CASSERTDHGSGANVLTF. DNA of the CDR3: TGTGCCAGCAGTGAGAGGACAGACCACGGATCTGGGGCCAACGTCCTGACTTTC.

V and J are TRBV6-5 and TRBJ1-5; tentative D call: TRBD1 (5 bases). V was pared by 5 bases and J by 6 bases, with 14 bases between. The CDR3 covers 14 residues. Per germline, CDR1 MNHEY and CDR2 SVGAGI. The chain's CDR3 is CASSVLGGTQPQHF. The CDR3 nucleotides are TGTGCCAGCAGTGTCCTGGGGGGGACTCAGCCCCAGCATTTT.

The chain joins TRBV4-2 to TRBJ2-3; 7 bases line up with TRBD2. The V and J ends lost 0 bases and 8 bases, in that order; junction bases with no gene match: 8. Germline V gene data show CDR1 as LGHNA and CDR2 as YNFKEQ. The length of the CDR3 is 15 residues. The CDR3 spells CASSQDRREMGTQYF. For the CDR3, the DNA is TGTGCCAGCAGCCAAGATAGGCGGGAGATGGGTACGCAGTATTTT.

This sequence joins TRBV10-3 and TRBJ1-1; 10 bases map to TRBD1. Trimming removed 6 bases from V and 4 bases from J; junction bases left unmatched: 2. The CDR3 consists of 13 residues. Germline V lookup: CDR1 ENHRY, CDR2 SYGVKD. The CDR3 DNA sequence: TGTGCCATCAGAGGACAGGGGGTCACTGAAGCTTTCTTT. Residues: CAIRGQGVTEAFF.

J is TRBJ2-7 and V is TRBV28; TRBD1 is a possible D gene (6 bases). CDR1 and CDR2 from the germline V gene are MDHEN and SYDVKM. V dropped 5 bases and J dropped 4 bases, with 12 bases sitting between them. This CDR3 region has 13 residues. DNA for the CDR3: TGTGCCAGCAGTCTAATTCAGGGGTACGAGCAGTACTTC. Amino acids: CASSLIQGYEQYF.

The V and J genes are TRBV4-1 and TRBJ1-1, with D possibly TRBD1 on 5 matching bases. Germline V gives CDR1 MGHRA, CDR2 YSYEKL. There are 14 residues in the CDR3. Trimming removed 0 bases from V and 11 bases from J, with 16 bases in between. CDR3 nucleotide sequence: TGCGCCAGCAGCCAAGAAGGCAGGGCGTTCTACGCTTTCTTT. Protein: CASSQEGRAFYAFF.

This chain joins TRBV7-9 and TRBJ2-3; 12 bases match TRBD2. There are 16 residues in the CDR3. Looked up from germline, CDR1 is SEHNR and CDR2 is FQNEAQ (reference sequence). J lost 6 bases, V lost 5 bases, and 9 bases had no gene match. The chain's CDR3 is CASSTWTSGAGDTQYF. The CDR3 DNA follows: TGTGCCAGCAGCACATGGACTAGCGGGGCCGGGGATACGCAGTATTTT.

The chain carries TRBV5-6 and TRBJ2-3; no reliable D call. CDR3 size: 14 residues. Germline V CDR1 and CDR2: SGHDT, YYEEEE. Trimming shortened V by 2 bases and J by 2 bases, and 9 bases separated the two germline ends. The CDR3 DNA sequence: TGTGCCAGCAGCTTATATACCTACACAGATACGCAGTATTTT. Translation: CASSLYTYTDTQYF.

The chain links TRBV6-1 to TRBJ2-3; 10 bases are a match to TRBD1. J lost 4 bases, V lost 4 bases, and 14 bases had no gene match. The CDR3 loop spans 18 amino acids. Looked up from germline, CDR1 is MNHNS and CDR2 is SASEGT. The CDR3 bases are TGTGCCAGCAGTGGCACCCCCGCCCCGACAGGGGGCTCAGATACGCAGTATTTT. Translated, it gives CASSGTPAPTGGSDTQYF.

This clone is a singleton in its sample. The chain joins TRBV2 to TRBJ2-7, with TRBD1 matching 9 bases. Germline CDR1 is SNHLY and CDR2 is FYNNEI. V gave up 5 bases and J gave up 6 bases; unmatched junction bases: 11. The CDR3 is made up of 15 amino acids. The CDR3 spells CASSFFSGTGPEQYF. The CDR3 DNA is TGTGCCAGCAGTTTTTTCTCCGGGACAGGGCCCGAGCAGTACTTC.

The rearrangement links TRBV6-5 to TRBJ1-3; 7 bases match TRBD1. The germline V gene encodes CDR1 MNHEY and CDR2 SVGAGI. CDR3 length equals 15 residues. V was clipped by 1 base and J by 1 base; unmatched bases: 1. The CDR3 sequence is CASSYWGQSGNTIYF. The CDR3 bases are TGTGCCAGCAGTTACTGGGGACAGTCTGGAAACACCATATATTTT.

The rearrangement uses TRBV9 and TRBJ1-1; D might be TRBD1 (5 bases). Trimming took 4 bases from V and 4 from J, leaving 11 bases between them. Germline CDR1 SGDLS, CDR2 YYNGEE. The CDR3 is 13 amino acids. In DNA, the CDR3 is TGTGCCAGCAGCTACGGGGGGACCACTGAAGCTTTCTTT. Protein sequence: CASSYGGTTEAFF.

The chain carries TRBV5-1 and TRBJ2-1; D perhaps matches TRBD2 (6 bases). This CDR3 spans 14 amino acids. V was trimmed by 7 bases and J by 3 bases, leaving 14 bases between them. Germline CDR1 is SGHRS and CDR2 is YFSETQ. CDR3 sequence (DNA): TGCGCCAGCCGCCGGGACTCGAACTACAATGAGCAGTTCTTC. It is translated as CASRRDSNYNEQFF. Supplemented by reference TRBV5-1 and TRBJ2-1, the full variable domain reads KAGVTQTPRYLIKTRGQQVTLSCSPISGHRSVSWYQQTPGQGLQFLFEYFSETQRNKGNFPGRFSGRQFSNSRSEMNVSTLELGDSALYLCASRRDSNYNEQFFGPGTRLTVL.

The chain employs TRBV6-1 and TRBJ2-1; tentative D call: TRBD1 (6 bases). The CDR3 has 13 residues. V gave up 6 bases and J gave up 6 bases, with 12 bases separating them. Looked up from germline, CDR1 is MNHNS and CDR2 is SASEGT. CDR3 region: CASRGDRLNEQFF. The DNA of the CDR3 is TGTGCCAGCAGGGGTGACAGGCTCAATGAGCAGTTCTTC.

This chain joins TRBV5-1 and TRBJ1-1; possible D gene TRBD1, 5 bases. Trimming pared 0 bases from V and 0 bases from J, leaving 9 bases between. CDR3 length: 15 residues. From germline, CDR1 is SGHRS and CDR2 YFSETQ. The CDR3 region is CASSLEVGVNTEAFF. The CDR3 DNA reads TGCGCCAGCAGCTTGGAGGTAGGGGTGAACACTGAAGCTTTCTTT.

The rearrangement links TRBV15 to TRBJ2-3; 10 bases fit TRBD2. This CDR3 is built from 16 residues. Per germline, CDR1 LNHNV and CDR2 YYDKDF (reference sequence). The trim removed 3 bases at V and 6 bases at J, leaving 9 bases unmatched. The CDR3, as DNA: TGTGCCACCAGCAGGGGACTAGCGATAGAGGCCGATACGCAGTATTTT. The encoded protein is CATSRGLAIEADTQYF.

On this clone: This CDR3 is also generated by other DNA sequences in the sample. The J gene is TRBJ2-3, the V gene TRBV19, with D possibly TRBD2 on 6 matching bases. Trimming pared 3 bases from V and 3 bases from J, leaving 10 bases between. Germline loops: CDR1 LNHDA, CDR2 SQIVND (reference sequence). CDR3 length: 14 residues. CDR3: CASSIGLATDTQYF. DNA of the CDR3: TGTGCCAGTAGTATTGGCCTAGCGACAGATACGCAGTATTTT.

This chain links TRBV2 with TRBJ1-1; 7 bases agree with TRBD1. Germline assignment: CDR1 SNHLY and CDR2 FYNNEI. The junction had 14 bases not matched to a gene; V was cut back by 6 bases and J by 4 bases. The CDR3 consists of 16 residues. CDR3 DNA: TGTGCCAGCAGGTCTTCGAGGACAGGTATGCCCACTGAAGCTTTCTTT. As protein: CASRSSRTGMPTEAFF. The complete variable domain, with remaining parts taken from reference TRBV2 and TRBJ1-1, reads EPEVTQTPSHQVTQMGQEVILRCVPISNHLYFYWYRQILGQKVEFLVSFYNNEISEKSEIFDDQFSVERPDGSNFTLKIRSTKLEDSAMYFCASRSSRTGMPTEAFFGQGTRLTVV.

The genes are TRBV5-1 and TRBJ2-6; 9 nucleotides align to TRBD1. CDR3 length: 17 amino acids. The V gene's germline CDR1 is SGHRS and CDR2 YFSETQ. Trimming took 6 bases from V and 4 from J; bases not matched to a gene: 11. The CDR3 coding sequence is TGCGCCAGCACACACAGGGGGCCGCCTGCAGGGGCCAACGTCCTGACTTTC. This encodes CASTHRGPPAGANVLTF.

The rearrangement links TRBV6-6 to TRBJ1-5; 8 nucleotides line up with TRBD1. Germline CDR1 reads MNHNY; CDR2 reads SVGAGI (reference sequence). Trimming at V came to 6 bases and at J to 5 bases, leaving 6 bases not matched to a gene. CDR3 length: 14 amino acids. The CDR3 nucleotides read TGTGCCAGCAGATCTACAGGGGGATATCAGCCCCAGCATTTT. Amino acid sequence: CASRSTGGYQPQHF.

The chain has TRBV5-1 and TRBJ1-1, with unresolved D. Germline CDR1 SGHRS, CDR2 YFSETQ. V was pared by 3 bases and J by 0 bases, with 9 bases between. This CDR3 region has 14 residues. CDR3: CASSSPTLNTEAFF. The CDR3 DNA is TGCGCCAGCAGCTCGCCCACACTGAACACTGAAGCTTTCTTT. Supplemented by reference TRBV5-1 and TRBJ1-1, the full variable domain reads KAGVTQTPRYLIKTRGQQVTLSCSPISGHRSVSWYQQTPGQGLQFLFEYFSETQRNKGNFPGRFSGRQFSNSRSEMNVSTLELGDSALYLCASSSPTLNTEAFFGQGTRLTVV.

V usage is TRBV6-5 and J usage is TRBJ1-5; D gene unclear. There are 15 residues in the CDR3. Germline CDR1 reads MNHEY; CDR2 reads SVGAGI. The V and J ends lost 8 bases and 0 bases respectively, with 14 bases between them. CDR3 residues: CASRRAGNSNQPQHF. The CDR3 DNA reads TGTGCCAGCCGGCGTGCGGGGAATAGCAATCAGCCCCAGCATTTT.

This CDR3 is CASSPYGDTQYF. Written as DNA, the CDR3 is TGTGCCAGCTCACCATACGGAGATACGCAGTATTTT. The chain joins TRBV18 to TRBJ2-3; D is unresolved. V was trimmed by 2 bases and J by 5 bases, leaving 5 bases between them. CDR1 and CDR2 from the germline V gene are KGHSH and LQKENI. This CDR3 has 12 residues. The variable domain in full, with the rest retrieved from reference TRBV18 and TRBJ2-3, is NAGVMQNPRHLVRRRGQEARLRCSPMKGHSHVYWYRQLPEEGLKFMVYLQKENIIDESGMPKERFSAEFPKEGPSILRIQQVVRGDSAAYFCASSPYGDTQYFGPGTRLTVL.

In DNA, the CDR3 is TGTGCCAGTAGTACTAAGAGCCGGGGTACTGTTTACGAGCAGTACTTC. Residues: CASSTKSRGTVYEQYF. The V gene is TRBV19, the J gene TRBJ2-7; D is possibly TRBD2 (5 bases). Between the trimmed V and J ends, which lost 4 bases and 4 bases, there was a span of 20 bases. Germline assignment: CDR1 LNHDA and CDR2 SQIVND (reference sequence). The CDR3 length is 16 residues.

This chain uses TRBV7-9 with TRBJ2-3; no clear D. The CDR3 spans 15 residues. Deletions cut 1 base from V and 0 bases from J, with 8 bases between. The germline V gene has CDR1 SEHNR and CDR2 FQNEAQ (reference sequence). The CDR3 DNA reads TGTGCCAGCAGCTTAGTCGAGGTTAGCACAGATACGCAGTATTTT. It translates to CASSLVEVSTDTQYF.

The V call is TRBV9, the J call TRBJ2-7, with D perhaps TRBD2 (6 bases). This CDR3 spans 13 amino acids. Germline V gives CDR1 SGDLS, CDR2 YYNGEE. V was trimmed by 3 bases and J by 7 bases, leaving 14 bases between them. CDR3 residues: CASSGLDPGEQYF. The CDR3 region has the DNA TGTGCCAGCAGCGGACTAGACCCGGGGGAGCAGTACTTC.

The chain has TRBV4-1 and TRBJ1-2, with D possibly matching TRBD1 (6 bases). The CDR3 totals 16 residues. V lost 1 base and J lost 8, with 20 bases in between. Germline CDR1 and CDR2: MGHRA and YSYEKL. As DNA, the CDR3 is TGCGCCAGCAGCCAAGGTCTAGACGCAGGGGCGGAAGGCTACACCTTC. Translating gives CASSQGLDAGAEGYTF.

V and J are TRBV7-8 and TRBJ1-2, with 8 bases aligning to TRBD1. V shed 6 bases, J shed 7 bases, and the junction held 13 bases outside the gene matches. In germline, CDR1 is SGHVS, CDR2 FQNEAQ. This CDR3 has 15 residues. The CDR3 bases are TGTGCCAGCAGATATCACGGGGACAGGTGGGGTGGCTACACCTTC. Protein product: CASRYHGDRWGGYTF.

The V and J genes are TRBV13 and TRBJ2-7; 10 bases agree with TRBD1. The germline CDR1 and CDR2 sequences are PRHDT and FYEKMQ (reference sequence). The CDR3 length is 13 residues. With 6 bases clipped from V and 5 bases from J, the junction kept 4 bases outside the gene matches. CDR3 residues: CASSGQGGHEQYF. The CDR3 DNA reads TGTGCCAGCAGTGGACAGGGGGGCCACGAGCAGTACTTC.

This sequence joins TRBV27 and TRBJ1-2; a weak D match, TRBD1 (5 bases). The CDR3 is 13 residues long. CDR1 is MNHEY and CDR2 is SMNVEV in the germline V gene (reference sequence). Trimming left V 1 base short and J 6 bases short, with 9 bases between. The CDR3 DNA follows: TGTGCCAGCAGTTTATGGTCGGGGGATGGCTACACCTTC. Its protein product is CASSLWSGDGYTF.